Below, 20 T cell receptor beta chains from the same sample are listed, as sequenced in a study of blood T cells in healthy people across ages. Primers used in a second PCR of roughly 7 to 12 cycles were a sample-barcoded 5' primer and a J-beta primer mix. TCRdb called the 5' RACE reads again in MiXCR, with one record for every CDR3 protein. The sample lists 750,000 to 950,000 distinct CDR3 sequences, about a quarter occurring once. These data also formed part of another study, on T cells of mothers and their children.

Sequencing was performed on blood. These TCRs come from a boy aged 5-17 years in good health.

This clonotype was seen a handful of times. The V and J genes are TRBV12-3 or TRBV12-4 and TRBJ2-5; 12 nucleotides line up with TRBD2. CDR3 size: 15 residues. V shed 1 base, J shed 6 bases, and the junction held 3 bases outside the gene matches. The CDR3 bases are TGTGCCAGCAGTTTAGAACTAGCGGGGGGCAAGACCCAGTACTTC. This codes for CASSLELAGGKTQYF.

This chain joins TRBV4-1 and TRBJ1-5, with TRBD1 identical over 7 bases. Germline V gives CDR1 MGHRA, CDR2 YSYEKL. The V segment lost 1 base and the J segment 4 bases; nucleotides outside the gene matches: 4. The CDR3 loop spans 15 amino acids. The DNA of the CDR3 is TGCGCCAGCAGCCAAGGGGAGGACAGGAATCAGCCCCAGCATTTT. This translates into CASSQGEDRNQPQHF.

The chain links TRBV27 to TRBJ2-3; D might be TRBD1 (6 bases). CDR3 size: 12 residues. CDR1 MNHEY and CDR2 SMNVEV come from the germline V gene (reference sequence). DNA of the CDR3: TGTGAAAGTGGGGGCCCCACAGATACGCAGTATTTT. Its protein is CESGGPTDTQYF.

This clonotype was seen more than once but under ten times. The gene calls are TRBV4-1 and TRBJ2-3; 8 nucleotides agree with TRBD2. Germline lookup yields CDR1 MGHRA and CDR2 YSYEKL. The CDR3 runs to 15 residues. V was pared by 0 bases and J by 5 bases, with 4 bases of the junction left unmatched. CDR3 in amino acids: CASSQESGGRDTQYF. The DNA for the CDR3 is TGCGCCAGCAGCCAAGAAAGCGGGGGACGAGATACGCAGTATTTT.

This clonotype was seen more than once but under ten times. The chain carries TRBV20-1 and TRBJ1-3; 10 bases map to TRBD1. V lost 5 bases to trimming and J lost 9 bases; unmatched junction nucleotides: 7. The length of the CDR3 is 13 residues. CDR1 DFQATT and CDR2 SNEGSKA come from the germline V gene (reference sequence). This CDR3 reads CSAAPGTGVTIYF. As DNA, the CDR3 is TGCAGTGCTGCGCCCGGGACAGGGGTCACCATATATTTT.

This clonotype was seen only a few times. This chain links TRBV14 with TRBJ1-2; TRBD1 matches at 7 bases. J was trimmed by 4 bases and V by 1 base; bases with no gene match: 9. CDR3 size: 16 residues. CDR1 SGHDN and CDR2 FVKESK come from the germline V gene. The CDR3 loop reads CASSQVTGRITYGYTF. CDR3 sequence (DNA): TGTGCCAGCAGCCAAGTGACAGGGAGGATCACCTATGGCTACACCTTC.

The gene calls are TRBV7-2 and TRBJ1-2; D remains ambiguous. Germline V gene lookup returns CDR1 SGHTA and CDR2 FQGNSA. The CDR3 extends over 15 amino acids. V was shortened by 0 bases and J by 1 base, with 9 bases between the two germline ends. The CDR3 DNA sequence: TGTGCCAGCAGCTTAGCTCCCAGTAATAACTATGGCTACACCTTC. This encodes CASSLAPSNNYGYTF.

The V gene is TRBV29-1, the J gene TRBJ1-2; D gene unclear. V lost 4 bases to trimming and J lost 8 bases, with 14 bases between them. CDR3 length: 12 amino acids. Germline V CDR1 and CDR2: SQVTM, ANQGSEA. The CDR3 loop is CSVAPGMRGYTF. The CDR3 DNA reads TGCAGCGTTGCGCCCGGTATGAGGGGCTACACCTTC.

In this sample, this clonotype turned up a few times. This sequence joins TRBV2 and TRBJ1-5; TRBD1 might be the D (5 bases). Deletions cut 4 bases from V and 4 bases from J, with 11 bases between. CDR3 size: 14 residues. Germline V gives CDR1 SNHLY, CDR2 FYNNEI. CDR3 sequence reads: CASSGTRGNQPQHF. The CDR3 DNA reads TGTGCCAGCAGTGGGACACGAGGAAATCAGCCCCAGCATTTT. Supplemented by reference TRBV2 and TRBJ1-5, the full variable domain reads EPEVTQTPSHQVTQMGQEVILRCVPISNHLYFYWYRQILGQKVEFLVSFYNNEISEKSEIFDDQFSVERPDGSNFTLKIRSTKLEDSAMYFCASSGTRGNQPQHFGDGTRLSIL.

The chain links TRBV5-1 to TRBJ2-2; 7 nucleotides align to TRBD1. The CDR3 is made up of 14 amino acids. Germline loops: CDR1 SGHRS, CDR2 YFSETQ. V was clipped by 6 bases and J by 2 bases; unmatched bases: 4. The CDR3 bases are TGCGCCAGCAAATGGGACAGTAACACCGGGGAGCTGTTTTTT. Translation gives CASKWDSNTGELFF.

The chain has TRBV7-9 and TRBJ2-7; TRBD1 matches 12 bases. The CDR3 contains 14 residues. Germline assignment: CDR1 SEHNR and CDR2 FQNEAQ (reference sequence). Trimming took 3 bases from V and 9 from J; bases not matched to a gene: 6. The CDR3 nucleotides are TGTGCCAGCAGCTTCGGGGACAGGGGGCTTGGGCAGTACTTC. The encoded protein is CASSFGDRGLGQYF.

The chain has TRBV2 and TRBJ2-5; possibly TRBD1 for D (5 bases). Germline CDR1 is SNHLY and CDR2 is FYNNEI. The CDR3 is 12 amino acids. Trimming stripped 10 bases from V and 5 bases from J, with 14 bases between. CDR3 protein: CAILQGRETQYF. The DNA of the CDR3 is TGTGCCATTCTTCAGGGTCGGGAGACCCAGTACTTC.

This clonotype was detected many times. The chain uses TRBV29-1 and TRBJ2-2; no firm D call. The CDR3 totals 13 residues. Trimming took off 8 bases at V and 0 bases at J, with 10 bases between the two ends. Germline-derived CDR1 and CDR2 are SQVTM and ANQGSEA. CDR3 amino acids: CSLRITNTGELFF. In DNA form, the CDR3 reads TGCAGCCTCCGGATTACGAACACCGGGGAGCTGTTTTTT.

This clonotype turned up a few times. CDR3 sequence: CASSVGPAGETQYF. CDR3 nucleotides: TGTGCCAGCTCAGTGGGCCCAGCGGGAGAGACCCAGTACTTC. This rearrangement joins TRBV18 to TRBJ2-5; TRBD2 might be the D (6 bases). V shed 5 bases and J shed 4 bases, with 14 bases lying between them. CDR1 KGHSH and CDR2 LQKENI come from the germline V gene. The CDR3 consists of 14 residues.

Only a few counts were recorded for this clonotype. The chain combines TRBV28 with TRBJ1-1; D is possibly TRBD1 (5 bases). Per the germline V gene, CDR1 is MDHEN and CDR2 is SYDVKM. The ends were cut back, 4 bases at V and 4 bases at J, with 13 bases in the middle. The CDR3 is 14 residues long. The CDR3: CASSSPGSGTEAFF. CDR3 coding DNA: TGTGCCAGCAGTTCCCCAGGGTCGGGCACTGAAGCTTTCTTT. Using reference TRBV28 and TRBJ1-1 for the parts outside the CDR3, the full variable domain is DVKVTQSSRYLVKRTGEKVFLECVQDMDHENMFWYRQDPGLGLRLIYFSYDVKMKEKGDIPEGYSVSREKKERFSLILESASTNQTSMYLCASSSPGSGTEAFFGQGTRLTVV.

The table lists this clonotype with a few counts. The chain carries TRBV28 and TRBJ2-4; maybe TRBD1 (6 bases). CDR1 MDHEN and CDR2 SYDVKM come from the germline V gene. The CDR3 runs 15 residues. With 5 bases removed from V and 6 bases from J, the gap between germline ends came to 17 bases. The CDR3 nucleotides are TGTGCCAGCAGTACATTTCGACAGGACGGAAACATTCAGTACTTC. Translating gives CASSTFRQDGNIQYF.

This clonotype was seen a handful of times. V gene TRBV12-3 or TRBV12-4 combines with J gene TRBJ1-6; no clear D gene. Trimming removed 0 bases at V and 8 bases at J, with 2 bases between. There are 12 residues in the CDR3. CDR3 residues: CASSLADSPLHF. The CDR3 DNA sequence: TGTGCCAGCAGTTTAGCGGATTCACCCCTCCACTTT.

The chain links TRBV7-2 to TRBJ2-5, with D unresolved. Trimming shortened V by 1 base and J by 4 bases, and 7 bases separated the two germline ends. The germline CDR1 and CDR2 sequences are SGHTA and FQGNSA. CDR3 length: 13 residues. The chain's CDR3 is CASSLVPIETQYF. As DNA, the CDR3 is TGTGCCAGCAGCTTAGTCCCCATAGAGACCCAGTACTTC.

This chain joins TRBV15 and TRBJ1-1, with D perhaps matching TRBD1 (5 bases). V lost 6 bases and J 3 bases, leaving 17 bases between the germline ends. The CDR3 covers 15 residues. Per the germline V gene, CDR1 is LNHNV and CDR2 is YYDKDF (reference sequence). The CDR3 sequence: CATRAFRDQDTEAFF. The DNA for the CDR3 is TGTGCCACCAGGGCTTTCAGGGATCAGGACACTGAAGCTTTCTTT.

In regard to this clonotype: A read error may produce the germline difference seen at one junction end. The chain combines TRBV4-1 with TRBJ1-2, with D maybe TRBD1 (5 bases). The CDR3 is made up of 17 amino acids. CDR1 and CDR2 (germline): MGHRA, YSYEKL. CDR3 sequence: CASSQDVRGPAKYGYTF. The CDR3 bases are TGCGCCAGCAGCCAAGATGTGAGGGGTCCGGCTAAATATGGCTACACCTTC.